This T cell receptor (beta chain) was found in a study of blood T cell repertoires in COVID-19. Study-wide context: PBMCs, B-cell-depleted T cells, or T cells provided the cDNA or gDNA that made up the material.

Authors' data handling: Estimates of nucleated cell counts were drawn from the amplification of reference gene primers. Libraries were prepared by immunoSEQ multiplex PCR; TCRdb keeps only in-frame clonotypes and omits some of them. Clonal size and the V and J genes are those of that table, whereas D and trimming came from the DNA. The sample has around 400,000 clones, around 87% seen once. Germline CDR1 reads LNHDA; CDR2 reads SQIVND (reference sequence). The CDR3 contains 15 residues. V was clipped by 5 bases and J by 2 bases; unmatched bases: 7. The chain carries TRBV19 and TRBJ2-7; 9 bases are shared with TRBD2. The sample comprised peripheral blood. The clonotype originates from a woman in her fifties or sixties with COVID-19, enrolled during active disease. Written as DNA, the CDR3 is TGTGCCAGTAGTCCGGACCTAGCGGGGACCTACGAGCAGTACTTC. Protein sequence: CASSPDLAGTYEQYF.